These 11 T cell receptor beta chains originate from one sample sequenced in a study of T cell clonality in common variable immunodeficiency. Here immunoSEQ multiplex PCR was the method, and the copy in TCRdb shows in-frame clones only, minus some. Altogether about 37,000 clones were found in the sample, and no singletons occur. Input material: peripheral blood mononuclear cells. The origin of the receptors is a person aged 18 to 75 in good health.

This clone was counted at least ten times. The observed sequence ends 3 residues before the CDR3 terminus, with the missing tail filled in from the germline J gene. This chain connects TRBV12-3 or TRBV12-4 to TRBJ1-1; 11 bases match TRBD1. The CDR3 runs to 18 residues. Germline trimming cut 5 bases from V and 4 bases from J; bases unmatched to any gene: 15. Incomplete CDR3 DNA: TGTGCCAGCAGTCCGACCCCAGGACAGGGGGCAGGGGTCACTGAA. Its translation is CASSPTPGQGAGVTE. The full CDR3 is CASSPTPGQGAGVTEAFF.

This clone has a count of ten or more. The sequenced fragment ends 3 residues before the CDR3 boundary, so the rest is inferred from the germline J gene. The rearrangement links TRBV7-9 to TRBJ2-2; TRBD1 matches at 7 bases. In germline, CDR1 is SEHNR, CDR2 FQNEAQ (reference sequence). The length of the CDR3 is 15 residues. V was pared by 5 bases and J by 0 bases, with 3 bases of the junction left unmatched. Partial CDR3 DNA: TGTGCCAGCAGCCGTCAGGGGGCGAACACCGGGGAG. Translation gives CASSRQGANTGE. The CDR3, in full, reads CASSRQGANTGELFF.

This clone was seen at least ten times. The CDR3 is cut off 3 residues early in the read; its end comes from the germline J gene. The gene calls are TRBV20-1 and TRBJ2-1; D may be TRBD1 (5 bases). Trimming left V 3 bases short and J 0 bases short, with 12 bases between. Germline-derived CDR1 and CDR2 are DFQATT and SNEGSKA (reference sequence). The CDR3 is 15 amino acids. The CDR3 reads CSARKDTNSYNEQFF. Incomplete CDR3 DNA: TGCAGTGCTAGGAAGGACACTAACTCCTACAATGAG.

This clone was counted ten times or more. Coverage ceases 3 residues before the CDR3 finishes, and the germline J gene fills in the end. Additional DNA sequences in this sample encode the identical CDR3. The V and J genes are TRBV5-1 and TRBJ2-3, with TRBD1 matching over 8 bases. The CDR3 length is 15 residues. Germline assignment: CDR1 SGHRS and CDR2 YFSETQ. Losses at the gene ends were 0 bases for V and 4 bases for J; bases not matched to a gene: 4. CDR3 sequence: CASSLVGRGPDTQYF. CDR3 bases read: TGCGCCAGCAGCTTGGTGGGCAGGGGGCCAGATACG. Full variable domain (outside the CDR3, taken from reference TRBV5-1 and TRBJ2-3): KAGVTQTPRYLIKTRGQQVTLSCSPISGHRSVSWYQQTPGQGLQFLFEYFSETQRNKGNFPGRFSGRQFSNSRSEMNVSTLELGDSALYLCASSLVGRGPDTQYFGPGTRLTVL.

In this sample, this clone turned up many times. Partial CDR3 DNA: TGTGCCTGCGCGGGACAGGGGGCCCCCGAG. This translates into CACAGQGAPE. From start to end, the CDR3 is CACAGQGAPEQYF. The rearrangement uses TRBV30 and TRBJ2-7, with 12 positions matching TRBD1. The CDR3 extends 3 residues past the end of the read, so its final part is completed from the germline J gene. J lost 6 bases, V lost 6 bases, and 6 bases had no gene match. This CDR3 is built from 13 residues. Germline V lookup: CDR1 GTSNPN, CDR2 SVGIG (reference sequence).

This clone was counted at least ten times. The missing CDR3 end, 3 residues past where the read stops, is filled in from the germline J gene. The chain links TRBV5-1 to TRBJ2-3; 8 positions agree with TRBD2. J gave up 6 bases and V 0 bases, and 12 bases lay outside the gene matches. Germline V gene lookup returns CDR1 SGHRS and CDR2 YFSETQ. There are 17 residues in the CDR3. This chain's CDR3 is CASSLVVSGNGRDTQYF. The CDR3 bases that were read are TGCGCCAGCAGCTTGGTAGTTAGCGGGAACGGTAGGGATACG.

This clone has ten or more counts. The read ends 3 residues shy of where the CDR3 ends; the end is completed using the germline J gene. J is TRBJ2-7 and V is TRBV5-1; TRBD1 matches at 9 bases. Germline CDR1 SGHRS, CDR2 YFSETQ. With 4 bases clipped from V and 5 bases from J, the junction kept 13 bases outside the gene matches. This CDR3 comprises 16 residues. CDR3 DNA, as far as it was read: TGCGCCAGCAGCCCATTGGGACAGGGAAAGGCCCACGAG. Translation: CASSPLGQGKAHE. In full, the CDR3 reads CASSPLGQGKAHEQYF.

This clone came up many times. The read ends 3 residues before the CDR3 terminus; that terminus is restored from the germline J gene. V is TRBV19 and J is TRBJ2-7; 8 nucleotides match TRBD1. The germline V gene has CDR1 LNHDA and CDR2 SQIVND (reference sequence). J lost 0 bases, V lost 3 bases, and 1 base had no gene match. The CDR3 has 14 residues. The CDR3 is CASSIGQGSYEQYF. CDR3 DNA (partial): TGTGCCAGTAGTATCGGACAGGGCTCCTACGAG.

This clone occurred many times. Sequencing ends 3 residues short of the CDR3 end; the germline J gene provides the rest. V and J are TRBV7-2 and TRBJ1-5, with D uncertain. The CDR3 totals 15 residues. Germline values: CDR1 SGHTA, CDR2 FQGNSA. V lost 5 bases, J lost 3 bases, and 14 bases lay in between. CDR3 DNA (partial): TGTGCCAGCAGCCCCGGCGGGTGGAACAATCAGCCC. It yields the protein CASSPGGWNNQP. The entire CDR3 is CASSPGGWNNQPQHF.

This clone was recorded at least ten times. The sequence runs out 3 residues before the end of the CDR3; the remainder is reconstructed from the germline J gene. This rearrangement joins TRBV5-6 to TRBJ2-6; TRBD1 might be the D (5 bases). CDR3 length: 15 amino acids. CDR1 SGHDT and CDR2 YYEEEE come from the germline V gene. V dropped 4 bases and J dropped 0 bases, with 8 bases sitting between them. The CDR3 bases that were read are TGTGCCAGCAGCCAGACAGACTCTGGGGCCAACGTC. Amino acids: CASSQTDSGANV. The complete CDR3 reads CASSQTDSGANVLTF.

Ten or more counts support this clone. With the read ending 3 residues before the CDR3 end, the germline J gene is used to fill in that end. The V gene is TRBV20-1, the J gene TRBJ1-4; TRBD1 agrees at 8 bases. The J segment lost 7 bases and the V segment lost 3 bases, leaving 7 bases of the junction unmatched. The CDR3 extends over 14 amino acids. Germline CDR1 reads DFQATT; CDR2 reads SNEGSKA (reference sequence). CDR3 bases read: TGCAGTGCTAGGCAGGGGGCAGGAGGTGAAAAA. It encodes CSARQGAGGEK. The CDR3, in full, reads CSARQGAGGEKLFF.